This TCR beta chain was identified during a study of shared clonotypes between healthy human individuals. Study background: In total, the donors were a couple of women and a few men aged 18 to 49.

In the case of this clone: Its specificity is not known.

CDR1 LNHDA and CDR2 SQIVND come from the germline V gene (reference sequence). V lost 3 bases to trimming and J lost 4 bases, with 13 bases between them. This CDR3 comprises 15 residues. Overall study findings and caveats: Even with large depth, rarefaction showed that sorted-subset sequencing was incomplete. Across subsets, estimated richness was generally greater for naive than for memory populations.

An even split of each subset's genomic DNA across several immunoSEQ plates was performed. Sequencing used immunoSEQ multiplex PCR; TCRdb keeps in-frame clones, though not all of them. Of 500,000 to 700,000 clones in the sample, roughly 95% were seen once. Naivety among CD8 cells was defined by CD45RO negativity and positive CCR7 selection, thereby excluding terminally differentiated effector memory CD45RA+ cells. Source material: naive CD8+ T cells sorted from blood. The chain employs TRBV19 and TRBJ1-3; maybe TRBD1 (5 bases). The TCR originated in a woman aged 30 to 39 in good health. The CDR3 region is CASSMEGAEGNTIYF. For the CDR3, the DNA is TGTGCCAGTAGTATGGAAGGGGCAGAAGGAAACACCATATATTTT.